The 27 T cell receptor beta chains given below trace back to one sample, sequenced in a study of follicular helper T cells after annual influenza vaccination. Time point denoted: 2014-2015 season, pre-vaccination. Libraries were prepared by immunoSEQ multiplex PCR; TCRdb keeps only in-frame clonotypes and omits some of them. The table lists over 11,000 clones, 84% of them singletons. The source material was CXCR5- memory CD4+ T cells sorted from blood, sampled on the day of influenza vaccination. Receptor source: an adult who received the influenza vaccine.

The chain has TRBV11-2 and TRBJ1-2, with 8 bases matching TRBD1. The CDR3 length is 16 residues. From germline, CDR1 is SGHAT and CDR2 FQNNGV. The junction had 11 bases not matched to a gene; V was cut back by 8 bases and J by 0 bases. The CDR3 sequence is CASSKPGQATNYGYTF. The CDR3 nucleotides read TGTGCCAGCTCGAAACCGGGACAGGCTACTAACTATGGCTACACCTTC. Together with reference TRBV11-2 and TRBJ1-2, the CDR3 gives the full variable domain: EAGVAQSPRYKIIEKRQSVAFWCNPISGHATLYWYQQILGQGPKLLIQFQNNGVVDDSQLPKDRFSAERLKGVDSTLKIQPAKLEDSAVYLCASSKPGQATNYGYTFGSGTRLTVV.

The chain has TRBV6-5 and TRBJ1-2, with D uncertain. From germline, CDR1 is MNHEY and CDR2 SVGAGI. There are 13 residues in the CDR3. V lost 5 bases, J lost 1 base, and 8 bases lay in between. The CDR3 region has the DNA TGTGCCAGCAGTCGGGATCTTAACTATGGCTACACCTTC. This encodes CASSRDLNYGYTF.

The chain uses TRBV5-1 and TRBJ2-7; maybe TRBD1 (6 bases). The germline V and J ends were trimmed by 3 bases and 4 bases, with 14 bases remaining between them. This CDR3 is 14 amino acids long. CDR1 SGHRS and CDR2 YFSETQ come from the germline V gene. The CDR3 protein is CASSSGHSRYEQYF. DNA of the CDR3: TGCGCCAGCAGCTCGGGACACTCGCGGTACGAGCAGTACTTC.

The rearrangement uses TRBV7-2 and TRBJ2-6; D possibly corresponds to TRBD1 (6 bases). The CDR3 totals 18 residues. The germline V gene encodes CDR1 SGHTA and CDR2 FQGNSA. Trimming cost V 5 bases and J 2 bases, with 19 bases left between them. The DNA for the CDR3 is TGTGCCAGCAGCGGGGCGCCGTGGGGGCCCCCTGGGGCCAACGTCCTGACTTTC. It encodes CASSGAPWGPPGANVLTF.

This chain uses TRBV27 with TRBJ2-5; 7 bases align to TRBD2. CDR3 size: 20 residues. CDR1 and CDR2 (germline): MNHEY, SMNVEV (reference sequence). The V and J ends lost 8 bases and 4 bases, in that order; junction bases with no gene match: 28. The CDR3 sequence is CASSPTLDKGGRKGPETQYF. CDR3 nucleotides: TGTGCCAGCTCCCCTACCCTCGACAAGGGAGGGAGGAAGGGTCCAGAGACCCAGTACTTC.

CDR3 DNA sequence: TGTGCCAGCAGTTTCCCTAGGACAGCAAACTATGGCTACACCTTC. It encodes CASSFPRTANYGYTF. The chain links TRBV28 to TRBJ1-2; a weak D match, TRBD1 (6 bases). The CDR3 extends over 15 amino acids. V lost 3 bases, J lost 2 bases, and 13 bases lay in between. Germline V gene data show CDR1 as MDHEN and CDR2 as SYDVKM.

The J gene is TRBJ2-1, the V gene TRBV7-2; D assignment may be TRBD1 or TRBD2 (5 bases each). This CDR3 is 15 amino acids long. The germline CDR1 and CDR2 sequences are SGHTA and FQGNSA. Deletions cut 2 bases from V and 1 base from J, with 9 bases between. CDR3 DNA sequence: TGTGCCAGCAGCTTATCGTGGGGGTCCTACAATGAGCAGTTCTTC. This sequence encodes CASSLSWGSYNEQFF. The full variable domain, in which reference TRBV7-2 and TRBJ2-1 provide the parts outside the CDR3, is GAGVSQSPSNKVTEKGKDVELRCDPISGHTALYWYRQSLGQGLEFLIYFQGNSAPDKSGLPSDRFSAERTGGSVSTLTIQRTQQEDSAVYLCASSLSWGSYNEQFFGPGTRLTVL.

The genes are TRBV6-7 and TRBJ2-3; D is undetermined. TRBV6-7 qualifies as an ORF whose function is uncertain. The V end was cut by 6 bases, the J end by 5 bases, with 3 bases between. This CDR3 spans 10 amino acids. DNA for the CDR3: TGTGCCAGCAGAAAAGATACGCAGTATTTT. As protein: CASRKDTQYF.

V usage is TRBV27 and J usage is TRBJ1-2, with TRBD1 as a possible D gene (5 bases). CDR1 and CDR2 (germline): MNHEY, SMNVEV (reference sequence). The V end was cut by 8 bases, the J end by 0 bases, with 10 bases between. This CDR3 has 13 residues. Here the CDR3 DNA reads TGTGCCAGCGGGGCAAACTCTAACTATGGCTACACCTTC. Its translation is CASGANSNYGYTF.

This chain connects TRBV4-1 to TRBJ2-4, with 8 bases that match TRBD2. Germline CDR1 reads MGHRA; CDR2 reads YSYEKL. The CDR3 contains 15 residues. V dropped 8 bases and J dropped 5; count of bases not matched to a gene: 11. CDR3 nucleotides: TGCGCCAGCCGAAAAACGGGGGGGGCGGAAAACATTCAGTACTTC. Its protein is CASRKTGGAENIQYF.

J is TRBJ2-1 and V is TRBV6-6; 7 positions match TRBD2. The V gene's germline CDR1 is MNHNY and CDR2 SVGAGI (reference sequence). V trimming: 9 bases; J trimming: 3 bases; junction bases outside the gene matches: 5. The CDR3 contains 13 residues. CDR3: CASITSDYNEQFF. Here the CDR3 DNA reads TGTGCCAGTATAACTAGCGACTACAATGAGCAGTTCTTC.

This rearrangement joins TRBV5-1 to TRBJ2-3; D may be TRBD2 (5 bases). CDR3 length: 14 residues. CDR1 and CDR2 (germline): SGHRS, YFSETQ. V dropped 1 base and J dropped 8 bases, with 14 bases sitting between them. The CDR3 spells CASSLFALGGTQYF. CDR3 nucleotide sequence: TGCGCCAGCAGCTTGTTTGCCCTAGGAGGTACGCAGTATTTT.

V usage is TRBV27 and J usage is TRBJ2-3; no firm D call. The CDR3 has 15 amino acids. Germline V lookup: CDR1 MNHEY, CDR2 SMNVEV (reference sequence). V lost 3 bases, J lost 6 bases, and 16 bases lay in between. For the CDR3, the DNA is TGTGCCAGCAGTTTGAGAGCTTTAGCCGTCGATACGCAGTATTTT. This translates into CASSLRALAVDTQYF.

This CDR3 reads CASSSAPSTGAGEKLFF. Written as DNA, the CDR3 is TGTGCCAGCAGCTCCGCCCCTTCAACAGGTGCCGGGGAAAAACTGTTTTTT. V is TRBV2 and J is TRBJ1-4; a weak D match, TRBD1 (5 bases). In germline, CDR1 is SNHLY, CDR2 FYNNEI. Trimming took 6 bases from V and 8 from J, leaving 25 bases between them. This CDR3 comprises 17 residues.

This chain uses TRBV18 with TRBJ1-1; D is undetermined. Germline V gene sequence: CDR1 KGHSH, CDR2 LQKENI. V was cut by 5 bases and J by 5 bases, with 12 bases left in between. The CDR3 sequence is 13 residues long. The CDR3 protein is CASSAGPSTEAFF. CDR3 nucleotides: TGTGCCAGCTCAGCAGGACCATCTACTGAAGCTTTCTTT.

The gene calls are TRBV5-1 and TRBJ2-7, with TRBD2 matching over 11 bases. The CDR3 extends over 15 amino acids. V trimming: 0 bases; J trimming: 6 bases; junction bases outside the gene matches: 5. The germline CDR1 and CDR2 sequences are SGHRS and YFSETQ. The CDR3: CASSLELAGVSEQYF. The CDR3 bases are TGCGCCAGCAGCTTGGAACTAGCGGGGGTCTCCGAGCAGTACTTC. The complete variable domain, with remaining parts taken from reference TRBV5-1 and TRBJ2-7, reads KAGVTQTPRYLIKTRGQQVTLSCSPISGHRSVSWYQQTPGQGLQFLFEYFSETQRNKGNFPGRFSGRQFSNSRSEMNVSTLELGDSALYLCASSLELAGVSEQYFGPGTRLTVT.

About this clone: Relative to the germline gene, one junction end is altered; a read error may explain this. The chain uses TRBV30 and TRBJ1-5; no definite D call. This CDR3 has 14 amino acids. Germline V gene sequence: CDR1 GTSNPN, CDR2 SVGIG (reference sequence). CDR3 coding DNA: TGTGCCTGGAGGGACCGTTTAGTCAATCAGACCCAGCATTTT. Encoded protein: CAWRDRLVNQTQHF. Complete variable domain (other parts from reference TRBV30 and TRBJ1-5): SQTIHQWPATLVQPVGSPLSLECTVEGTSNPNLYWYRQAAGRGLQLLFYSVGIGQISSEVPQNLSASRPQDRQFILSSKKLLLSDSGFYLCAWRDRLVNQTQHFGDGTRLSIL.

The V gene is TRBV30, the J gene TRBJ1-2; 8 positions match TRBD1. CDR3 length: 12 amino acids. J lost 8 bases, V lost 2 bases, and 4 bases had no gene match. The germline V gene has CDR1 GTSNPN and CDR2 SVGIG (reference sequence). The CDR3 coding sequence is TGTGCCTGGAGTCGGACAGGGTACGGCTACACCTTC. Amino acids: CAWSRTGYGYTF.

The rearrangement uses TRBV28 and TRBJ1-1; no clear D. The germline V gene has CDR1 MDHEN and CDR2 SYDVKM. There are 12 residues in the CDR3. Trimming removed 6 bases from V and 2 bases from J, with 7 bases in between. The CDR3 DNA follows: TGTGCCAGCAGCTCCGGAAACACTGAAGCTTTCTTT. Its translation: CASSSGNTEAFF.

This chain uses TRBV7-2 with TRBJ2-1; D may be TRBD2 (6 bases). CDR1 SGHTA and CDR2 FQGNSA come from the germline V gene. The CDR3 has 15 amino acids. Trimming took off 5 bases at V and 8 bases at J, with 19 bases between the two ends. The CDR3 sequence is CASSETRAGVYEQFF. In nucleotides, the CDR3 is TGTGCCAGCAGCGAGACTAGAGCCGGGGTCTATGAGCAGTTCTTC.

This sequence joins TRBV19 and TRBJ2-7, with 11 nucleotides matching TRBD2. With V trimmed by 5 bases and J by 3 bases, 3 bases remained unmatched. Germline CDR1 and CDR2: LNHDA and SQIVND (reference sequence). This CDR3 is 14 amino acids long. Here the CDR3 reads CASSVGTSGYEQYF. As DNA, the CDR3 is TGTGCCAGTAGTGTCGGGACTAGCGGCTACGAGCAGTACTTC.

The V call is TRBV5-1, the J call TRBJ2-7; 13 bases fit TRBD2. CDR1 is SGHRS, CDR2 YFSETQ, per germline. This CDR3 has 14 amino acids. Trimming at V came to 4 bases and at J to 5 bases, leaving 3 bases not matched to a gene. Here the CDR3 reads CASSGTSGAHEQYF. As DNA, the CDR3 is TGCGCCAGCAGCGGGACTAGCGGGGCTCACGAGCAGTACTTC. The full variable domain, completed using reference TRBV5-1 and TRBJ2-7, is KAGVTQTPRYLIKTRGQQVTLSCSPISGHRSVSWYQQTPGQGLQFLFEYFSETQRNKGNFPGRFSGRQFSNSRSEMNVSTLELGDSALYLCASSGTSGAHEQYFGPGTRLTVT.

The J gene is TRBJ1-6, the V gene TRBV28; D is unclear. CDR1 and CDR2 from the germline V gene are MDHEN and SYDVKM. The CDR3 sequence is 11 residues long. The ends were cut back, 6 bases at V and 7 bases at J, with 4 bases in the middle. The CDR3 sequence is CASRSNSPLHF. CDR3 DNA sequence: TGTGCCAGCAGGTCAAATTCACCCCTCCACTTT.

The V gene is TRBV5-6, the J gene TRBJ2-5; TRBD2 matches 8 bases. The CDR3 extends over 14 amino acids. The V segment lost 1 base and the J segment 4 bases; nucleotides outside the gene matches: 3. Germline V gene data show CDR1 as SGHDT and CDR2 as YYEEEE. The CDR3 loop is CASSLPGGGETQYF. Written as DNA, the CDR3 is TGTGCCAGCAGCTTGCCCGGGGGGGGAGAGACCCAGTACTTC.

This chain connects TRBV2 to TRBJ1-2; a possible D gene is TRBD1 (5 bases). The CDR3 runs 13 residues. Germline CDR1 and CDR2: SNHLY and FYNNEI. V lost 8 bases to trimming and J lost 5 bases, with 15 bases between them. The CDR3 coding sequence is TGTGCCAGCGGGAAGGACAAAGGGTATGGCTACACCTTC. Residues: CASGKDKGYGYTF.

DNA for the CDR3: TGTGCCAGCAGTTACCGGGACAGCGGCGAAAAACTGTTTTTT. It codes for CASSYRDSGEKLFF. The V gene is TRBV27, the J gene TRBJ1-4; 7 bases are a match to TRBD1. V lost 4 bases, J lost 8 bases, and 7 bases stayed unmatched. The CDR3 runs to 14 residues. The germline V gene encodes CDR1 MNHEY and CDR2 SMNVEV (reference sequence).

The chain couples TRBV19 to TRBJ2-1, with TRBD2 matching 15 bases. Germline trimming cut 6 bases from V and 0 bases from J; bases unmatched to any gene: 3. Germline loops: CDR1 LNHDA, CDR2 SQIVND (reference sequence). This CDR3 region has 17 residues. DNA of the CDR3: TGTGCCAGTAGAGGACTAGCGGGGGGGCCCTCCTACAATGAGCAGTTCTTC. This gives the protein CASRGLAGGPSYNEQFF.